This TCR beta chain was recorded in a study of blood T cells in healthy people across ages. Study-level findings and limits: Diversity estimates drawn from one million T cells were deemed underestimates.

This clonotype appeared a single time. The target antigen is unknown. V lost 4 bases, J lost 1 base, and 5 bases stayed unmatched. The germline V gene encodes CDR1 KGHSH and CDR2 LQKENI. This CDR3 comprises 17 residues. A sample-barcoded 5' primer and a J-beta primer mix were used in a second PCR of roughly 6 to 11 cycles. TCRdb processed the 5' RACE reads anew with MiXCR; each CDR3 protein has one entry. The data hold about 970,000 distinct CDR3 sequences, with roughly 47% observed a single time. The source of this sequence is a woman aged 55-70 years in good health. Sequenced sample: blood. This sequence joins TRBV18 and TRBJ2-6, with TRBD1 matching over 9 bases. For the CDR3, the DNA is TGTGCCAGCTCACAGAGGACAGGGGCATCTGGGGCCAACGTCCTGACTTTC. Its translation: CASSQRTGASGANVLTF.